These 17 T cell receptor beta chains originate from one sample sequenced in a study of T cell repertoires in aging, cancer and after chemotherapy. Amplification of TCR beta used genomic DNA extracted from peripheral blood. Multiplex touch-down PCR with TRB-A/B primers amplified rearranged V-D-J TRB sequences. TCRdb ran MiXCR on the multiplex PCR reads and lists one entry per CDR3 protein. The table lists about 2,400 distinct CDR3 sequences, roughly 30% of them singletons. Sequencing input: blood. Source of these receptors: a human donor in good health.

This clonotype was observed a few times. The chain couples TRBV2 to TRBJ1-5, with D perhaps matching TRBD1 (5 bases). Germline CDR1 and CDR2: SNHLY and FYNNEI. The CDR3 consists of 15 residues. V shed 0 bases and J shed 4 bases, with 10 bases lying between them. The CDR3 is CASSEARWGNQPQHF. The DNA for the CDR3 is TGTGCCAGCAGTGAAGCGCGATGGGGGAATCAGCCCCAGCATTTT.

In its sample, this clonotype ranks as medium-sized. The genes are TRBV21-1 and TRBJ2-7; TRBD1 was called by the table and not checked on the DNA. TRBV21-1 is a documented pseudogene. CDR3 size: 17 residues. CDR3 coding DNA: TGTGCCAGCAGCAATTCCAAGGAGGACAGGGCGGCCTACGAGCAGTACTTC. Protein: CASSNSKEDRAAYEQYF.

The gene calls are TRBV20-1 and TRBJ2-3, with TRBD1 matching over 10 bases. V was pared by 2 bases and J by 4 bases, with 6 bases of the junction left unmatched. This CDR3 has 15 amino acids. The germline V gene has CDR1 DFQATT and CDR2 SNEGSKA (reference sequence). This CDR3 reads CSARRQGASADTQYF. The CDR3 DNA reads TGCAGTGCTAGACGACAGGGGGCGAGTGCAGATACGCAGTATTTT.

By sample share, this clonotype is medium-sized. As DNA, the CDR3 is TGTGCCAGCAGCCGGGGGGGGGGCAATCAGCCCCAGCATTTT. It yields the protein CASSRGGGNQPQHF. The chain joins TRBV28 to TRBJ1-5, with a weak D call TRBD1 (5 bases). The V and J ends lost 6 bases and 2 bases respectively, with 11 bases between them. The CDR3 is 14 amino acids. Germline assignment: CDR1 MDHEN and CDR2 SYDVKM.

Relative to its sample, this clonotype is large. The chain combines TRBV4-3 with TRBJ2-3; perhaps D is TRBD1 or TRBD2 (6 bases each). The length of the CDR3 is 16 residues. Germline CDR1 reads LGHNA; CDR2 reads YSLEER. Trimming left V 5 bases short and J 6 bases short, with 21 bases between. The CDR3 here is CASSYNRDIAGDTQYF. Written as DNA, the CDR3 is TGCGCCAGCAGCTACAACCGGGACATCGCGGGGGATACGCAGTATTTT.

Within the sample, this clonotype is medium-sized. The gene calls are TRBV27 and TRBJ2-7; D is possibly TRBD1 (5 bases). This CDR3 region has 15 residues. V lost 5 bases and J lost 2, with 16 bases in between. Germline values: CDR1 MNHEY, CDR2 SMNVEV (reference sequence). Here the CDR3 DNA reads TGTGCCAGCAGTCACATTGACAGTAGCCCCTACGAGCAGTACTTC. This sequence encodes CASSHIDSSPYEQYF.

This clonotype qualifies as medium-sized. This sequence joins TRBV21-1 and TRBJ2-5; the table gives TRBD1 as D, unverified against the DNA. TRBV21-1 is a known pseudogene. The CDR3 spans 14 residues. CDR3 sequence: CASRSTGGQETQYF. The CDR3 DNA sequence: TGTGCCAGCAGGTCGACAGGCGGGCAAGAGACCCAGTACTTC.

V gene TRBV6-4 combines with J gene TRBJ2-1; 13 nucleotides match TRBD2. The V gene end was trimmed by 6 bases and the J gene end by 6 bases; junction bases not matched to a gene: 8. The CDR3 is 16 amino acids. Germline V gene lookup returns CDR1 MRHNA and CDR2 SNTAGT. CDR3 sequence reads: CASSTSGGASSNEQFF. The CDR3 DNA reads as TGTGCCAGCAGCACTAGCGGGGGGGCATCCAGCAATGAGCAGTTCTTC.

Turning to this clonotype: A much larger clone differs by one base, so this may be a read error. The chain uses TRBV11-2 and TRBJ2-1; D gene ambiguous. The germline V gene encodes CDR1 SGHAT and CDR2 FQNNGV. V was clipped by 2 bases and J by 12 bases, with 8 bases between them. The CDR3 totals 11 residues. DNA for the CDR3: TGTGCCAGCAGCTTAACCGGCCTGCAGTTCTTC. This sequence encodes CASSLTGLQFF.

By share of the sample, this clonotype is medium-sized (0.01 to 0.1%). The V and J genes are TRBV11-2 and TRBJ1-1; D is uncertain. Deletions cut 8 bases from V and 1 base from J, with 11 bases between. Germline V gene data show CDR1 as SGHAT and CDR2 as FQNNGV. This CDR3 is built from 13 residues. The CDR3: CASGPTWNTEAFF. CDR3 DNA sequence: TGTGCCAGCGGACCCACATGGAACACTGAAGCTTTCTTT.

By share, this clonotype counts as medium-sized. The chain carries TRBV7-6 and TRBJ2-3; D is perhaps TRBD1 or TRBD2 (5 bases each). Trimming cost V 2 bases and J 4 bases, with 16 bases left between them. From germline, CDR1 is SGHVS and CDR2 FNYEAQ. The CDR3 is 16 residues long. The chain's CDR3 is CASSLPGTPGADTQYF. The DNA for the CDR3 is TGTGCCAGCAGCTTACCCGGGACCCCGGGCGCAGATACGCAGTATTTT.

This clonotype is medium-sized. This chain links TRBV2 with TRBJ1-2; D gene unclear. Germline CDR1 SNHLY, CDR2 FYNNEI. The V gene lost 7 bases and the J gene lost 8 bases, with 17 bases spanning the gap. The CDR3 consists of 13 residues. CDR3 residues: CASMIGSEVGYTF. The CDR3 nucleotides are TGTGCCAGCATGATAGGTTCCGAGGTGGGCTACACCTTC.

This clonotype is judged medium-sized. The rearrangement links TRBV6-2 or TRBV6-3 to TRBJ2-2; 11 positions agree with TRBD2. Losses at the gene ends were 4 bases for V and 3 bases for J; bases not matched to a gene: 4. The CDR3 covers 16 residues. Germline lookup yields CDR1 MNHEY and CDR2 SVGEGT. The CDR3 bases are TGTGCCAGCAGTTCGCTAGCGGGGGGCGACACCGGGGAGCTGTTTTTT. Translated, it gives CASSSLAGGDTGELFF.

By frequency in the sample, this clonotype is medium-sized (0.01 to 0.1%). J is TRBJ2-2 and V is TRBV9, with D maybe TRBD1 (6 bases). The CDR3 length is 16 residues. Germline CDR1 and CDR2: SGDLS and YYNGEE. Trimming stripped 0 bases from V and 2 bases from J, with 11 bases between. The CDR3 region is CASSVAGAANTGELFF. The CDR3 DNA follows: TGTGCCAGCAGCGTAGCAGGGGCAGCAAACACCGGGGAGCTGTTTTTT.

V gene TRBV2 combines with J gene TRBJ2-1; D unresolved. The V end lost 5 bases, the J end lost 10 bases, and 18 bases lay between the germline ends. CDR1 is SNHLY and CDR2 is FYNNEI in the germline V gene. CDR3 size: 14 residues. DNA of the CDR3: TGTGCCAGCAGTCCCCAGGCCTCCAGGCCGGAGCAGTTCTTC. As protein: CASSPQASRPEQFF.

V gene TRBV28 combines with J gene TRBJ2-5; D might be TRBD2 (5 bases). The CDR3 extends over 16 amino acids. Trimming shortened V by 7 bases and J by 4 bases, and 22 bases separated the two germline ends. The germline gives CDR1 MDHEN, CDR2 SYDVKM. The CDR3 reads CASTPSWSGIRETQYF. Here the CDR3 DNA reads TGTGCCAGCACCCCCTCGTGGTCGGGGATTCGAGAGACCCAGTACTTC.

By share, this clonotype ranks as medium-sized. The chain links TRBV6-2 or TRBV6-3 to TRBJ2-5; TRBD1 aligns across 7 bases. CDR3 length: 15 amino acids. The germline V gene has CDR1 MNHEY and CDR2 SVGEGT. V trimming: 2 bases; J trimming: 4 bases; junction bases outside the gene matches: 7. The CDR3 DNA reads as TGTGCCAGCAGTTACCCTTCCTCAGGGGGAGAGACCCAGTACTTC. It yields the protein CASSYPSSGGETQYF.